One sample yielded the 15 T cell receptor beta chains listed below, sequenced in a study of neoadjuvant anti-PD-1 for oral cavity cancer. Profiled with immunoSEQ multiplex PCR; TCRdb holds only in-frame clones, not every one. Here the sample spans under 10,000 clones, approximately 72% being singletons. Sample time point: after neoadjuvant nivolumab, at surgical resection. Sequenced material: PBMCs, taken after nivolumab (anti-PD-1) treatment. Receptors were obtained from a person aged 40 to 85 with oral cavity squamous cell carcinoma.

The rearrangement uses TRBV7-9 and TRBJ1-1, with unresolved D. Trimming cost V 3 bases and J 1 base, with 6 bases left between them. This CDR3 comprises 13 residues. Germline lookup yields CDR1 SEHNR and CDR2 FQNEAQ (reference sequence). CDR3 nucleotides: TGTGCCAGCAGCTTCTCCCCGAACACTGAAGCTTTCTTT. Its protein is CASSFSPNTEAFF.

The chain recombines TRBV2 with TRBJ1-5, with 7 bases that match TRBD1. The CDR3 loop spans 15 amino acids. With 7 bases clipped from V and 1 base from J, the junction kept 7 bases outside the gene matches. Germline V gene sequence: CDR1 SNHLY, CDR2 FYNNEI. The CDR3 region is CASMTGSTSNQPQHF. The CDR3 DNA sequence: TGTGCCAGCATGACAGGGAGTACCAGCAATCAGCCCCAGCATTTT.

The genes are TRBV28 and TRBJ1-5; D might be TRBD1 (6 bases). This CDR3 spans 14 amino acids. V was pared by 6 bases and J by 3 bases, with 12 bases between. Germline assignment: CDR1 MDHEN and CDR2 SYDVKM. This chain's CDR3 is CASRAQGDNQPQHF. CDR3 nucleotide sequence: TGTGCCAGCAGAGCACAGGGCGACAATCAGCCCCAGCATTTT.

The CDR3 sequence is CASSPHPGAESTEAFF. The CDR3 DNA sequence: TGTGCCAGCTCACCTCACCCAGGGGCGGAGAGCACTGAAGCTTTCTTT. The rearrangement joins TRBV18 to TRBJ1-1; D is possibly TRBD1 (6 bases). The CDR3 extends over 16 amino acids. Germline CDR1 and CDR2: KGHSH and LQKENI. The V end was cut by 3 bases, the J end by 4 bases, with 18 bases between.

This clone appeared a few times. This chain links TRBV6-1 with TRBJ2-2; D could derive from TRBD1 or TRBD2 (5 bases each). Germline V gene lookup returns CDR1 MNHNS and CDR2 SASEGT. This CDR3 spans 15 amino acids. Trimming left V 8 bases short and J 1 base short, with 14 bases between. The CDR3 here is CASGLGPRNTGELFF. The CDR3 DNA follows: TGTGCCAGCGGATTGGGACCTCGGAACACCGGGGAGCTGTTTTTT.

This clone was seen more than once but under ten times. The chain couples TRBV27 to TRBJ2-2, with D hard to call. The CDR3 totals 16 residues. Germline V gene data show CDR1 as MNHEY and CDR2 as SMNVEV (reference sequence). With 2 bases removed from V and 0 bases from J, the gap between germline ends came to 10 bases. In DNA, the CDR3 is TGTGCCAGCAGTTTAGGTACCCCTACGAACACCGGGGAGCTGTTTTTT. It codes for CASSLGTPTNTGELFF.

The chain joins TRBV30 to TRBJ2-1; TRBD2 matches 8 bases. The V gene's germline CDR1 is GTSNPN and CDR2 SVGIG (reference sequence). The CDR3 length is 13 residues. V gave up 1 base and J gave up 6 bases; unmatched junction bases: 2. CDR3 DNA sequence: TGTGCCTGGAGTGGAGCGGGAGTCAATGAGCAGTTCTTC. It codes for CAWSGAGVNEQFF.

The chain is built from TRBV6-1 and TRBJ1-1; no definite D call. This CDR3 is 12 amino acids long. CDR1 is MNHNS, CDR2 SASEGT, per germline. V was clipped by 10 bases and J by 0 bases, with 9 bases between them. The CDR3 DNA follows: TGTGCCAACACGAACATGAACACTGAAGCTTTCTTT. It encodes CANTNMNTEAFF.

The chain carries TRBV7-9 and TRBJ1-1; D gene uncertain. V lost 8 bases, J lost 8 bases, and 9 bases lay in between. Germline CDR1 reads SEHNR; CDR2 reads FQNEAQ (reference sequence). This CDR3 is 10 amino acids long. Here the CDR3 reads CASAALEAFF. In DNA, the CDR3 is TGTGCCAGCGCGGCCCTGGAAGCTTTCTTT.

This clone occurred a few times. The chain has TRBV5-1 and TRBJ1-2; 7 nucleotides match TRBD1. Germline CDR1 is SGHRS and CDR2 is YFSETQ. The trim removed 3 bases at V and 8 bases at J, leaving 7 bases unmatched. The CDR3 runs to 13 residues. CDR3 bases: TGCGCCAGCAGCTATCAGGGGGAGTGGGGCTACACCTTC. Protein product: CASSYQGEWGYTF.

CDR3 in amino acids: CASSQEEGEGYGYTF. The DNA for the CDR3 is TGTGCCAGCAGCCAAGAGGAAGGGGAGGGCTATGGCTACACCTTC. The rearrangement links TRBV4-2 to TRBJ1-2, with TRBD1 as a possible D gene (5 bases). Between the trimmed V and J ends, which lost 0 bases and 4 bases, there was a span of 12 bases. The germline V gene has CDR1 LGHNA and CDR2 YNFKEQ. The CDR3 is 15 amino acids.

Only one count was recorded for this clone. The CDR3 loop is CASTLQEGRYYGYTF. The CDR3 region has the DNA TGTGCCAGCACCCTCCAGGAGGGGAGGTACTATGGCTACACCTTC. The chain couples TRBV28 to TRBJ1-2; a weak D match, TRBD1 (5 bases). Trimming took off 7 bases at V and 3 bases at J, with 18 bases between the two ends. The V gene's germline CDR1 is MDHEN and CDR2 SYDVKM. The CDR3 contains 15 residues.

In this sample, this clone turned up a few times. The genes are TRBV2 and TRBJ2-7; possibly TRBD1 for D (6 bases). From germline, CDR1 is SNHLY and CDR2 FYNNEI. Between the trimmed V and J ends, which lost 5 bases and 3 bases, there was a span of 17 bases. This CDR3 contains 15 residues. CDR3: CASSFPQGSLYEQYF. The CDR3 nucleotides are TGTGCCAGCAGTTTCCCCCAGGGGTCTCTCTACGAGCAGTACTTC.

The chain employs TRBV4-1 and TRBJ2-1; 10 nucleotides align to TRBD1. V shed 0 bases and J 0 bases; nucleotides not matched to a gene: 8. The CDR3 runs to 19 residues. Germline-derived CDR1 and CDR2 are MGHRA and YSYEKL. CDR3: CASSQERDRGPLSYNEQFF. DNA of the CDR3: TGCGCCAGCAGCCAAGAACGGGACAGGGGCCCTCTCTCCTACAATGAGCAGTTCTTC.

The gene calls are TRBV30 and TRBJ2-3; maybe TRBD2 (7 bases). CDR1 GTSNPN and CDR2 SVGIG come from the germline V gene (reference sequence). This CDR3 spans 14 amino acids. The ends were cut back, 5 bases at V and 3 bases at J, with 15 bases in the middle. CDR3 region: CAWGEGVGTDTQYF. For the CDR3, the DNA is TGTGCCTGGGGGGAGGGGGTAGGGACAGATACGCAGTATTTT.